These 31 T cell receptor beta chains came from one sample sequenced in a study of graft-versus-host responses after intestinal transplantation. No cognate antigen is known for these TCRs. The protocol was immunoSEQ multiplex PCR, while the TCRdb copy is restricted to in-frame clones and leaves out a portion. The repertoire holds about 110,000 clones, with more than 90% as singletons. The starting material was unstimulated CD4+ T cells sorted from spleen or lymph node cells, obtained before transplant. These receptors were obtained from a human donor who was the organ donor for an intestinal transplant.

The V call is TRBV30, the J call TRBJ2-4; a weak D match, TRBD2 (6 bases). Trimming took 1 base from V and 1 from J, leaving 8 bases between them. Germline V CDR1 and CDR2: GTSNPN, SVGIG (reference sequence). CDR3 length: 14 amino acids. The CDR3 protein is CAWSAGVAKNIQYF. In nucleotides, the CDR3 is TGTGCCTGGAGTGCGGGGGTGGCCAAAAACATTCAGTACTTC. Supplemented by reference TRBV30 and TRBJ2-4, the full variable domain reads SQTIHQWPATLVQPVGSPLSLECTVEGTSNPNLYWYRQAAGRGLQLLFYSVGIGQISSEVPQNLSASRPQDRQFILSSKKLLLSDSGFYLCAWSAGVAKNIQYFGAGTRLSVL.

The rearrangement links TRBV6-6 to TRBJ1-4; D unclear. With 0 bases removed from V and 11 bases from J, the gap between germline ends came to 10 bases. CDR3 length: 13 residues. The V gene's germline CDR1 is MNHNY and CDR2 SVGAGI (reference sequence). CDR3 region: CASSYSRREKLFF. CDR3 DNA: TGTGCCAGCAGTTACTCCCGACGGGAGAAACTGTTTTTT.

The chain combines TRBV2 with TRBJ1-2; 11 bases fit TRBD1. Unmatched junction bases numbered 9, after V lost 5 bases and J lost 7 bases. CDR3 length: 15 residues. CDR1 SNHLY and CDR2 FYNNEI come from the germline V gene. CDR3 in DNA: TGTGCCAGCAGTTTATGGACAGGGGGCGACTCTGGCTACACCTTC. It codes for CASSLWTGGDSGYTF.

The chain has TRBV7-2 and TRBJ2-3; D is perhaps TRBD1 or TRBD2 (5 bases each). Germline loops: CDR1 SGHTA, CDR2 FQGNSA. This CDR3 comprises 16 residues. The V and J ends lost 6 bases and 1 base respectively, with 17 bases between them. For the CDR3, the DNA is TGTGCCAGCAGTTTCAGCAGGGAGTGGGGCACAGATACGCAGTATTTT. As protein: CASSFSREWGTDTQYF.

CDR3 residues: CASSLGFGGGNQPQHF. The DNA of the CDR3 is TGCGCCAGCAGCTTGGGCTTCGGGGGTGGCAATCAGCCCCAGCATTTT. V is TRBV5-1 and J is TRBJ1-5; D might be TRBD1 (5 bases). This CDR3 spans 16 amino acids. Trimming removed 0 bases at V and 2 bases at J, with 12 bases between. Germline V gene sequence: CDR1 SGHRS, CDR2 YFSETQ.

CDR3 DNA sequence: TGTGCCAGCAGCCTTACTCGGCAGCTCGACTCCTACGAGCAGTACTTC. Its protein is CASSLTRQLDSYEQYF. This chain joins TRBV11-3 and TRBJ2-7; D gene ambiguous. Trimming removed 5 bases from V and 0 bases from J, with 17 bases in between. There are 16 residues in the CDR3. Germline V gene data show CDR1 as SGHNT and CDR2 as YENEEA. Combining the CDR3 with reference TRBV11-3 and TRBJ2-7 gives the whole variable domain EAGVVQSPRYKIIEKKQPVAFWCNPISGHNTLYWYLQNLGQGPELLIRYENEEAVDDSQLPKDRFSAERLKGVDSTLKIQPAELGDSAVYLCASSLTRQLDSYEQYFGPGTRLTVT.

This clone showed up just once. The chain combines TRBV6-1 with TRBJ1-5, with a weak D call TRBD1 (6 bases). Germline loops: CDR1 MNHNS, CDR2 SASEGT. CDR3 length: 13 amino acids. Trimming cost V 6 bases and J 10 bases, with 16 bases left between them. DNA for the CDR3: TGTGCCAGCAGCTACTGGACAGCCCGACCCCAGCATTTT. This encodes CASSYWTARPQHF.

This sequence joins TRBV19 and TRBJ1-4, with D unresolved. This CDR3 is built from 11 residues. V was shortened by 4 bases and J by 7 bases, with 4 bases between the two germline ends. In germline, CDR1 is LNHDA, CDR2 SQIVND (reference sequence). The CDR3 loop reads CASSKAEKLFF. CDR3 DNA: TGTGCCAGTAGTAAGGCTGAAAAACTGTTTTTT.

The rearrangement joins TRBV5-6 to TRBJ2-4, with 8 nucleotides matching TRBD1. The CDR3 totals 15 residues. From germline, CDR1 is SGHDT and CDR2 YYEEEE. Trimming cost V 4 bases and J 3 bases; bases outside gene matches: 6. This CDR3 reads CASSPGGEVKNIQYF. For the CDR3, the DNA is TGTGCCAGCAGCCCAGGGGGCGAGGTCAAAAACATTCAGTACTTC.

Only one count was recorded for this clone. The J gene is TRBJ2-5, the V gene TRBV6-1, with 7 bases aligning to TRBD1. CDR3 length: 14 amino acids. CDR1 and CDR2 (germline): MNHNS, SASEGT. The V gene end was trimmed by 6 bases and the J gene end by 3 bases; junction bases not matched to a gene: 7. In DNA form, the CDR3 reads TGTGCCAGCAGCCCGACAGGGTGGGAAGAGACCCAGTACTTC. This translates into CASSPTGWEETQYF.

The rearrangement links TRBV7-2 to TRBJ2-2; TRBD1 matches at 10 bases. CDR1 and CDR2 (germline): SGHTA, FQGNSA. The CDR3 covers 17 residues. The ends lost 0 bases at V and 5 bases at J; junction bases unmatched: 6. CDR3 in amino acids: CASSLAGDRGRTGELFF. The CDR3 DNA follows: TGTGCCAGCAGCTTAGCCGGGGACAGGGGAAGGACCGGGGAGCTGTTTTTT.

This chain connects TRBV15 to TRBJ1-3, with 10 bases identical to TRBD1. J was trimmed by 1 base and V by 1 base; bases with no gene match: 19. The CDR3 runs to 22 residues. In germline, CDR1 is LNHNV, CDR2 YYDKDF (reference sequence). This CDR3 reads CATSRGRGLRDRGLNSGNTIYF. The CDR3 nucleotides read TGTGCCACCAGCAGAGGTCGAGGACTCCGGGACAGGGGTCTTAATTCTGGAAACACCATATATTTT.

This clone came up a few times. The chain recombines TRBV6-4 with TRBJ2-3; perhaps D is TRBD1 or TRBD2 (5 bases each). Germline assignment: CDR1 MRHNA and CDR2 SNTAGT. The V end lost 3 bases, the J end lost 1 base, and 14 bases lay between the germline ends. The CDR3 runs to 16 residues. The CDR3 reads CASSERRGVGTDTQYF. The CDR3 DNA reads as TGTGCCAGCAGTGAACGTCGAGGGGTGGGCACAGATACGCAGTATTTT.

The chain uses TRBV7-2 and TRBJ2-1; 8 positions agree with TRBD1. J lost 4 bases, V lost 1 base, and 6 bases had no gene match. This CDR3 spans 16 amino acids. In germline, CDR1 is SGHTA, CDR2 FQGNSA. CDR3 nucleotides: TGTGCCAGCAGCTTAGGTAGGACAGGGATATACAATGAGCAGTTCTTC. Translating gives CASSLGRTGIYNEQFF.

V is TRBV5-6 and J is TRBJ2-3; a weak D match, TRBD2 (6 bases). The CDR3 spans 15 residues. Germline lookup yields CDR1 SGHDT and CDR2 YYEEEE. The V end was cut by 7 bases, the J end by 3 bases, with 18 bases between. CDR3 bases: TGTGCCAGCTCGCTTACCGGGAGTGGAACAGATACGCAGTATTTT. Protein product: CASSLTGSGTDTQYF.

V and J are TRBV28 and TRBJ2-7, with D unclear. The V end lost 3 bases, the J end lost 3 bases, and 9 bases lay between the germline ends. The V gene's germline CDR1 is MDHEN and CDR2 SYDVKM. This CDR3 has 13 amino acids. CDR3: CASSLVGGYEQYF. The CDR3, as DNA: TGTGCCAGCAGTTTGGTGGGTGGCTACGAGCAGTACTTC.

V gene TRBV5-4 combines with J gene TRBJ2-5, with 13 bases aligning to TRBD2. The germline gives CDR1 SGHNT, CDR2 YYREEE (reference sequence). Losses at the gene ends were 4 bases for V and 4 bases for J; bases not matched to a gene: 4. The CDR3 length is 15 residues. The CDR3 sequence is CASSRTSGRGETQYF. The CDR3 coding sequence is TGTGCCAGCAGCCGGACTAGCGGGAGAGGAGAGACCCAGTACTTC.

This clone occurred once. The chain uses TRBV5-1 and TRBJ1-5; D is unclear. The CDR3 loop spans 14 amino acids. Germline CDR1 is SGHRS and CDR2 is YFSETQ. V was clipped by 2 bases and J by 3 bases, with 9 bases between them. The CDR3: CASSFSRINQPQHF. For the CDR3, the DNA is TGCGCCAGCAGCTTCTCACGGATCAATCAGCCCCAGCATTTT. Full variable domain (outside the CDR3, taken from reference TRBV5-1 and TRBJ1-5): KAGVTQTPRYLIKTRGQQVTLSCSPISGHRSVSWYQQTPGQGLQFLFEYFSETQRNKGNFPGRFSGRQFSNSRSEMNVSTLELGDSALYLCASSFSRINQPQHFGDGTRLSIL.

This clone has a single count. The V and J genes are TRBV7-2 and TRBJ2-2; 8 bases line up with TRBD2. Trimming took 5 bases from V and 0 from J; bases not matched to a gene: 5. This CDR3 contains 16 residues. Germline loops: CDR1 SGHTA, CDR2 FQGNSA. The CDR3 loop is CASSVTSGANTGELFF. The CDR3 bases are TGTGCCAGCAGCGTTACTAGCGGTGCGAACACCGGGGAGCTGTTTTTT.

This clone was recorded once. The CDR3 sequence: CASSLSGMLYEQYF. DNA for the CDR3: TGTGCCAGCAGCTTGAGCGGGATGCTTTACGAGCAGTACTTC. This chain links TRBV7-2 with TRBJ2-7; 7 bases align to TRBD2. This CDR3 has 14 amino acids. V gave up 3 bases and J gave up 4 bases; unmatched junction bases: 6. Germline V lookup: CDR1 SGHTA, CDR2 FQGNSA.

The chain's CDR3 is CASRMEGWEETQYF. In DNA form, the CDR3 reads TGCGCCAGCAGGATGGAGGGGTGGGAAGAGACCCAGTACTTC. The chain employs TRBV5-1 and TRBJ2-5, with D perhaps matching TRBD2 (6 bases). The CDR3 is 14 residues long. Per the germline V gene, CDR1 is SGHRS and CDR2 is YFSETQ. Trimming removed 5 bases from V and 3 bases from J, with 14 bases in between.

This chain joins TRBV18 and TRBJ2-7; 10 positions agree with TRBD2. The V gene end was trimmed by 6 bases and the J gene end by 5 bases; junction bases not matched to a gene: 7. Germline loops: CDR1 KGHSH, CDR2 LQKENI. This CDR3 spans 14 amino acids. CDR3 residues: CASSPGTSDHEQYF. DNA for the CDR3: TGTGCCAGCTCGCCCGGGACTAGCGACCACGAGCAGTACTTC.

The V call is TRBV6-5, the J call TRBJ1-5; perhaps TRBD1 as D (5 bases). The CDR3 is 13 amino acids. Trimming took off 8 bases at V and 7 bases at J, with 15 bases between the two ends. The V gene's germline CDR1 is MNHEY and CDR2 SVGAGI. The CDR3 DNA reads TGTGCCAGCTGGAGGGGAAGGGGACAGCCCCAGCATTTT. This encodes CASWRGRGQPQHF.

The V gene is TRBV7-3, the J gene TRBJ1-1; D gene unclear. Germline assignment: CDR1 SGHTA and CDR2 FQGTGA. With 1 base removed from V and 1 base from J, the gap between germline ends came to 4 bases. The CDR3 loop spans 13 amino acids. DNA for the CDR3: TGTGCCAGCAGCTTAAGGGAGAACACTGAAGCTTTCTTT. Translating gives CASSLRENTEAFF.

V and J are TRBV7-9 and TRBJ2-1; D is unclear. V lost 0 bases to trimming and J lost 7 bases, with 10 bases between them. Germline V gene data show CDR1 as SEHNR and CDR2 as FQNEAQ (reference sequence). The CDR3 runs to 14 residues. The CDR3 coding sequence is TGTGCCAGCAGCTTAGCTGCAGTGGGGAATGAGCAGTTCTTC. Translated: CASSLAAVGNEQFF.

The gene calls are TRBV19 and TRBJ2-2; 9 nucleotides agree with TRBD2. There are 14 residues in the CDR3. CDR1 and CDR2 (germline): LNHDA, SQIVND (reference sequence). V shed 10 bases and J 4 bases; nucleotides not matched to a gene: 7. CDR3 nucleotides: TGTGCCACCAAGACTAGCGGCGGCACCGGGGAGCTGTTTTTT. It yields the protein CATKTSGGTGELFF.

The chain joins TRBV7-8 to TRBJ2-2; unclear D gene. V lost 1 base, J lost 7 bases, and 10 bases lay in between. The germline gives CDR1 SGHVS, CDR2 FQNEAQ. This CDR3 has 14 residues. The CDR3 DNA sequence: TGTGCCAGCAGCTTAGGTGCGAGTCACGGGGAGCTGTTTTTT. Translating gives CASSLGASHGELFF.

V is TRBV30 and J is TRBJ2-4; 9 bases line up with TRBD2. The V gene end was trimmed by 2 bases and the J gene end by 9 bases; junction bases not matched to a gene: 11. The CDR3 loop spans 15 amino acids. Germline values: CDR1 GTSNPN, CDR2 SVGIG (reference sequence). The CDR3 coding sequence is TGTGCCTGGAGTCCGGGACTAGCCAGAGAAAGCATTCAGTACTTC. This sequence encodes CAWSPGLARESIQYF.

The chain recombines TRBV14 with TRBJ2-2; 7 bases map to TRBD1. J gave up 3 bases and V 2 bases, and 3 bases lay outside the gene matches. This CDR3 contains 15 residues. CDR1 and CDR2 from the germline V gene are SGHDN and FVKESK. This CDR3 is CASSQFGQDTGELFF. CDR3 nucleotide sequence: TGTGCCAGCAGCCAATTTGGACAGGACACCGGGGAGCTGTTTTTT.

The V gene is TRBV10-3, the J gene TRBJ1-3; the D gene is possibly TRBD1 (6 bases). Germline CDR1 and CDR2: ENHRY and SYGVKD. The CDR3 extends over 13 amino acids. V dropped 11 bases and J dropped 4 bases, with 15 bases sitting between them. DNA of the CDR3: TGTGCCTCCAGTCCGGGGGCCGGAAACACCATATATTTT. It encodes CASSPGAGNTIYF.

The chain is built from TRBV9 and TRBJ2-3; D is perhaps TRBD2 (6 bases). The ends were cut back, 4 bases at V and 3 bases at J, with 21 bases in the middle. Germline V gene data show CDR1 as SGDLS and CDR2 as YYNGEE. There are 17 residues in the CDR3. CDR3 residues: CASSLGSGRGETDTQYF. The CDR3 DNA reads as TGTGCCAGCAGCCTCGGTAGCGGAAGGGGTGAAACAGATACGCAGTATTTT.